The source of this T cell receptor (beta chain) is a study of siplizumab effects on memory and regulatory T cells. Regarding the study as a whole: In controls, 26.9% of mappable alloreactive CD4+ clones were Treg-derived on average, versus about 69% with siplizumab.

The data were produced by immunoSEQ multiplex PCR, yet TCRdb's version contains in-frame clones alone and is incomplete. The repertoire has 97,000 or so clones, 92% of them found once; the top ten carry about 1.1%. Germline V gene data show CDR1 as SGHTS and CDR2 as YDEGEE. The CDR3 is made up of 16 amino acids. Trimming took off 3 bases at V and 6 bases at J, with 18 bases between the two ends. In regard to this clone: What it binds is not known.

The V gene is TRBV5-8, the J gene TRBJ1-4; possibly TRBD1 for D (5 bases). This clonotype was sampled from a human donor in good health. The source material was CD4+ T cells sorted from blood. The CDR3 loop is CASSSMGRSWDEKLFF. The DNA of the CDR3 is TGTGCCAGCAGCTCGATGGGACGTTCTTGGGATGAAAAACTGTTTTTT.